A selection of T cell receptor beta chains follows, all from one sample in a study of blood T cell repertoires in COVID-19. Only in-frame clones appear in the TCRdb table, and some are missing; sequencing was by immunoSEQ multiplex PCR. The repertoire holds fewer than 250,000 clones, with around 83% as singletons. Sequenced input: peripheral blood. These TCRs come from a woman in her fifties or sixties with acute or convalescent COVID-19. CDR3s include the opening cysteine and the closing phenylalanine or tryptophan. Each record gives: CDR3 protein, CDR3 DNA, V gene, D gene, clone size, J gene. The D gene is left open where the match is weak. A clone size is listed for some rows: how often the clone was seen (once, few, many), or a class if it is expanded.

CSARHREAFF	TGCAGTGCTAGACACAGGGAAGCTTTCTTT	TRBV20-1	NA	NA	TRBJ1-1
CASSAWDKAGGNSPLHF	TGTGCCAGCAGCGCCTGGGACAAGGCGGGGGGCAATTCACCCCTCCACTTT	TRBV11-2	NA	NA	TRBJ1-6
CATSSGSGQGAADTQYF	TGTGCCACCAGCAGTGGTTCGGGACAGGGGGCTGCTGATACGCAGTATTTT	TRBV15	TRBD1	NA	TRBJ2-3
CASSSKGSETQYF	TGTGCCAGCAGCTCTAAGGGGTCAGAGACCCAGTACTTC	TRBV11-3	NA	NA	TRBJ2-5
CASKGLRSGGSYSGAFF	TGTGCCAGTAAGGGCTTAAGGTCGGGGGGGTCCTATAGCGGAGCTTTCTTT	TRBV19	NA	few	TRBJ1-1
CSAEGGNTIYF	TGCAGTGCAGAGGGTGGAAACACCATATATTTT	TRBV20-1	NA	NA	TRBJ1-3
CASSIYRGNEQYF	TGTGCCAGTAGTATTTACAGGGGGAACGAGCAGTACTTC	TRBV19	TRBD1	NA	TRBJ2-7
CASSLEAVNTEAFF	TGTGCCAGCTCCCTTGAGGCCGTGAACACTGAAGCTTTCTTT	TRBV18	NA	NA	TRBJ1-1
CASSPDLAGAYNEQFF	TGTGCCAGTAGCCCCGATCTAGCGGGAGCCTACAATGAGCAGTTCTTC	TRBV19	TRBD2	NA	TRBJ2-1
CASRGQGGSGANVLTF	TGTGCCAGCAGAGGACAGGGGGGATCTGGGGCCAACGTCCTGACTTTC	TRBV2	TRBD1	once	TRBJ2-6
CASSSFSGGEQYF	TGTGCCAGCAGTTCCTTCTCAGGAGGCGAGCAGTACTTC	TRBV27	NA	NA	TRBJ2-7
CASSMPSTGNYGYTF	TGTGCCAGTAGTATGCCCTCGACAGGGAACTATGGCTACACCTTC	TRBV19	TRBD1	NA	TRBJ1-2
CASSSYSGNTIYF	TGTGCCAGTAGTAGCTACTCTGGAAACACCATATATTTT	TRBV19	NA	NA	TRBJ1-3
CASSQDPNTEAFF	TGTGCCAGCAGCCAAGACCCAAACACTGAAGCTTTCTTT	TRBV3-1/TRBV3-2	NA	NA	TRBJ1-1
CASSEGVAGPQETQYF	TGCGCCAGCAGTGAGGGGGTAGCGGGACCCCAAGAGACCCAGTACTTC	TRBV10-1	TRBD2	NA	TRBJ2-5
CASSYSTAGEDTQYF	TGTGCCAGCAGTTACTCGACAGCGGGGGAAGATACGCAGTATTTT	TRBV6-5	TRBD2	NA	TRBJ2-3
CASSLALQGNTIYF	TGTGCCAGCAGCTTAGCATTACAGGGAAACACCATATATTTT	TRBV7-2	NA	NA	TRBJ1-3
CASSLVRGVEKLFF	TGTGCCAGCAGCTTAGTCCGGGGGGTAGAAAAACTGTTTTTT	TRBV7-8	NA	once	TRBJ1-4
CASSYSRVRYEQYF	TGTGCCAGCAGTTACTCCAGGGTGAGATACGAGCAGTACTTC	TRBV6-5	NA	NA	TRBJ2-7
CASSSEGRNTEAFF	TGTGCCAGCAGCTCGGAGGGTCGAAACACTGAAGCTTTCTTT	TRBV6-5	NA	NA	TRBJ1-1
CASSLGAFKNTEAFF	TGTGCCAGCAGCTTAGGGGCTTTTAAGAACACTGAAGCTTTCTTT	TRBV7-8	NA	NA	TRBJ1-1
CASSLTGYDQPQHF	TGTGCCAGCAGCTTGACAGGGTACGATCAGCCCCAGCATTTT	TRBV7-2	TRBD1	NA	TRBJ1-5